The 23 T cell receptor beta chains reported below all come from one sample, sequenced in a study of T cell responses to AZD1222 COVID-19 vaccine. Sequenced by immunoSEQ multiplex PCR; TCRdb stores in-frame clones only, minus some. The table includes about 140,000 clones, 91% detected once. Material: peripheral blood, obtained 28 days after the second AZD1222 dose. These receptors were collected from an adult who received the AZD1222 COVID-19 vaccine.

The V gene is TRBV2, the J gene TRBJ1-4; perhaps TRBD1 as D (6 bases). Trimming removed 3 bases from V and 2 bases from J, with 19 bases in between. The CDR3 spans 18 residues. CDR1 is SNHLY, CDR2 FYNNEI, per germline. The CDR3 protein is CASSDVGGGLRTNEKLFF. The CDR3 DNA reads as TGTGCCAGCAGTGATGTAGGTGGGGGGCTTCGGACTAATGAAAAACTGTTTTTT.

This rearrangement joins TRBV5-1 to TRBJ1-6; 7 positions agree with TRBD1. V lost 0 bases to trimming and J lost 8 bases; unmatched junction nucleotides: 2. The CDR3 sequence is 14 residues long. Germline assignment: CDR1 SGHRS and CDR2 YFSETQ. In DNA, the CDR3 is TGCGCCAGCAGCTTGGGGACAGGATATTCACCCCTCCACTTT. Translating gives CASSLGTGYSPLHF.

V and J are TRBV7-2 and TRBJ1-1; D is possibly TRBD1 (6 bases). Per the germline V gene, CDR1 is SGHTA and CDR2 is FQGNSA. Trimming pared 2 bases from V and 3 bases from J, leaving 10 bases between. CDR3 size: 14 residues. DNA of the CDR3: TGTGCCAGCAGCTTACTGGCAGGGGACACTGAAGCTTTCTTT. Protein sequence: CASSLLAGDTEAFF.

J is TRBJ2-5 and V is TRBV27; D gene ambiguous. Germline lookup yields CDR1 MNHEY and CDR2 SMNVEV (reference sequence). The CDR3 is made up of 15 amino acids. Trimming cost V 2 bases and J 1 base, with 11 bases left between them. CDR3 region: CASSLVGLSQETQYF. CDR3 nucleotide sequence: TGTGCCAGCAGTTTAGTAGGGCTGAGCCAAGAGACCCAGTACTTC.

The rearrangement links TRBV27 to TRBJ2-1; 9 bases match TRBD1. Losses at the gene ends were 1 base for V and 2 bases for J; bases not matched to a gene: 3. The CDR3 consists of 16 residues. CDR1 and CDR2 from the germline V gene are MNHEY and SMNVEV (reference sequence). The CDR3 sequence is CASSLWGQGPYNEQFF. Here the CDR3 DNA reads TGTGCCAGCAGTTTATGGGGACAGGGTCCCTACAATGAGCAGTTCTTC.

V usage is TRBV7-8 and J usage is TRBJ2-5; no reliable D call. The germline gives CDR1 SGHVS, CDR2 FQNEAQ. CDR3 size: 15 residues. V shed 4 bases and J shed 0 bases, with 12 bases lying between them. The DNA of the CDR3 is TGTGCCAGCAGCTACCCCAGCTTATACCAAGAGACCCAGTACTTC. It encodes CASSYPSLYQETQYF.

The chain carries TRBV7-2 and TRBJ1-3, with D tentatively TRBD1 (6 bases). Germline values: CDR1 SGHTA, CDR2 FQGNSA. The CDR3 is 16 residues long. V was shortened by 1 base and J by 7 bases, with 17 bases between the two germline ends. The CDR3 nucleotides are TGTGCCAGCAGCTTAGTTGGCAGACAGGCTCGGAACACCATATATTTT. Translated: CASSLVGRQARNTIYF.

This chain connects TRBV2 to TRBJ2-2, with D possibly TRBD1 on 5 matching bases. In germline, CDR1 is SNHLY, CDR2 FYNNEI. Deletions cut 6 bases from V and 1 base from J, with 9 bases between. This CDR3 comprises 14 residues. CDR3 region: CASRSGLNTGELFF. The CDR3 region has the DNA TGTGCCAGCAGGTCAGGGTTGAACACCGGGGAGCTGTTTTTT.

The V call is TRBV16, the J call TRBJ2-5; 14 bases are a match to TRBD2. The CDR3 sequence is 18 residues long. Germline V gene lookup returns CDR1 KGHSY and CDR2 FQNENV. Trimming at V came to 4 bases and at J to 4 bases, leaving 11 bases not matched to a gene. The DNA of the CDR3 is TGTGCCAGCAGCCGCTATAGAGCGGGACTAGCGGGGGCAGAGACCCAGTACTTC. It yields the protein CASSRYRAGLAGAETQYF.

In its sample, this clone was seen a few times. In the same sample, other DNA sequences code for this CDR3. The chain links TRBV27 to TRBJ2-1; TRBD2 aligns across 10 bases. Germline trimming cut 0 bases from V and 6 bases from J; bases unmatched to any gene: 5. Germline V gene data show CDR1 as MNHEY and CDR2 as SMNVEV (reference sequence). The CDR3 is 16 residues long. This chain's CDR3 is CASSLSGSGGGNEQFF. The CDR3 nucleotides read TGTGCCAGCAGTTTATCGGGGAGCGGGGGGGGCAATGAGCAGTTCTTC.

The CDR3 is CASSLGRVVYGYTF. The CDR3 DNA reads as TGTGCCAGCAGCTTGGGCAGGGTGGTCTATGGCTACACCTTC. The chain recombines TRBV5-6 with TRBJ1-2; D possibly corresponds to TRBD1 (5 bases). CDR1 is SGHDT, CDR2 YYEEEE, per germline. This CDR3 has 14 amino acids. The germline V and J ends were trimmed by 0 bases and 4 bases, with 10 bases remaining between them.

This clone showed up just once. The rearrangement uses TRBV5-8 and TRBJ1-5; 7 bases agree with TRBD1. V was pared by 1 base and J by 9 bases, with 10 bases of the junction left unmatched. The CDR3 covers 15 residues. Germline lookup yields CDR1 SGHTS and CDR2 YDEGEE. CDR3 region: CASSLWGTASGPQHF. CDR3 nucleotide sequence: TGTGCCAGCAGCTTGTGGGGGACAGCATCTGGGCCCCAGCATTTT. Combining the CDR3 with reference TRBV5-8 and TRBJ1-5 gives the whole variable domain EAGVTQSPTHLIKTRGQQATLRCSPISGHTSVYWYQQALGLGLQFLLWYDEGEERNRGNFPPRFSGRQFPNYSSELNVNALELEDSALYLCASSLWGTASGPQHFGDGTRLSIL.

The chain has TRBV10-3 and TRBJ2-7; weak D call: TRBD1 (5 bases). Germline V gene sequence: CDR1 ENHRY, CDR2 SYGVKD. There are 15 residues in the CDR3. V lost 4 bases and J lost 0, with 13 bases in between. The CDR3 is CAISALGQTSYEQYF. The CDR3 coding sequence is TGTGCCATCAGTGCTCTAGGACAAACCTCCTACGAGCAGTACTTC.

The J gene is TRBJ1-2, the V gene TRBV27, with D hard to call. CDR3 length equals 13 residues. Between the trimmed V and J ends, which lost 3 bases and 4 bases, there was a span of 9 bases. Germline values: CDR1 MNHEY, CDR2 SMNVEV (reference sequence). CDR3 amino acids: CASSFDTRYGYTF. Here the CDR3 DNA reads TGTGCCAGCAGTTTCGACACTCGCTATGGCTACACCTTC.

The chain recombines TRBV7-9 with TRBJ2-3, with a possible D match to TRBD1 (5 bases). The CDR3 spans 14 residues. Germline CDR1 and CDR2: SEHNR and FQNEAQ (reference sequence). V was cut by 1 base and J by 3 bases, with 8 bases left in between. The CDR3 DNA sequence: TGTGCCAGCAGCTTAGGAAAGGGGACAGATACGCAGTATTTT. As protein: CASSLGKGTDTQYF.

This chain joins TRBV6-2 or TRBV6-3 and TRBJ2-1, with 12 bases lining up with TRBD1. Germline CDR1 is MNHEY and CDR2 is SVGEGT. The CDR3 runs 19 residues. Unmatched junction bases numbered 21, after V lost 0 bases and J lost 15 bases. The CDR3 here is CASSYSGTGGLELGGSTFF. In DNA form, the CDR3 reads TGTGCCAGCAGTTACTCCGGGACAGGGGGCCTAGAGTTGGGTGGTTCTACGTTCTTC.

The chain joins TRBV3-1 (or the pseudogene TRBV3-2) to TRBJ1-1, with D perhaps matching TRBD1 (6 bases). This CDR3 contains 14 residues. Trimming pared 4 bases from V and 2 bases from J, leaving 11 bases between. Per germline, CDR1 LGHDT and CDR2 YNNKEL (reference sequence). CDR3 residues: CASSPLGGNTEAFF. As DNA, the CDR3 is TGTGCCAGCAGCCCATTAGGGGGTAACACTGAAGCTTTCTTT.

The chain carries TRBV6-2 or TRBV6-3 and TRBJ2-5; D could derive from TRBD1 or TRBD2 (6 bases each). Germline lookup yields CDR1 MNHEY and CDR2 SVGEGT. This CDR3 spans 13 amino acids. Trimming stripped 5 bases from V and 7 bases from J, with 14 bases between. The CDR3 nucleotides are TGTGCCAGCAGTCGACAGGTGGGGGGGACCCAGTACTTC. It yields the protein CASSRQVGGTQYF.

This chain joins TRBV6-5 and TRBJ1-1, with a possible D match to TRBD1 (6 bases). V was pared by 0 bases and J by 1 base, with 9 bases between. CDR1 and CDR2 from the germline V gene are MNHEY and SVGAGI. There are 15 residues in the CDR3. The DNA of the CDR3 is TGTGCCAGCAGTTACTCGACCAGGGGGAACACTGAAGCTTTCTTT. This translates into CASSYSTRGNTEAFF.

This chain connects TRBV16 to TRBJ1-2, with a possible D match to TRBD1 (5 bases). V was pared by 4 bases and J by 9 bases, with 21 bases between. CDR1 is KGHSY, CDR2 FQNENV, per germline. This CDR3 has 15 residues. Here the CDR3 reads CASSPPLGLHRSYTF. CDR3 DNA sequence: TGTGCCAGCAGCCCACCCCTGGGGCTCCATAGGAGCTACACCTTC.

This chain uses TRBV11-3 with TRBJ2-7; 14 bases are a match to TRBD2. CDR1 and CDR2 (germline): SGHNT, YENEEA. This CDR3 is built from 19 residues. V was clipped by 3 bases and J by 6 bases; unmatched bases: 16. The CDR3 region is CASSFFWAPGLAGGTEQYF. CDR3 sequence (DNA): TGTGCCAGCAGCTTTTTTTGGGCGCCCGGACTAGCGGGGGGTACCGAGCAGTACTTC.

The rearrangement uses TRBV7-6 and TRBJ2-1; possibly TRBD2 for D (6 bases). From germline, CDR1 is SGHVS and CDR2 FNYEAQ. The CDR3 spans 16 residues. V was clipped by 3 bases and J by 0 bases, with 12 bases between them. CDR3 bases: TGTGCCAGCAGCTTGCTAGCGTCGAGCTCCTACAATGAGCAGTTCTTC. It is translated as CASSLLASSSYNEQFF.

The chain employs TRBV5-6 and TRBJ1-2, with D uncertain. V dropped 0 bases and J dropped 2 bases, with 17 bases sitting between them. The CDR3 has 17 residues. Germline V CDR1 and CDR2: SGHDT, YYEEEE. CDR3 residues: CASSLGGWMDGNYGYTF. The CDR3 DNA is TGTGCCAGCAGCTTGGGTGGCTGGATGGACGGAAACTATGGCTACACCTTC.